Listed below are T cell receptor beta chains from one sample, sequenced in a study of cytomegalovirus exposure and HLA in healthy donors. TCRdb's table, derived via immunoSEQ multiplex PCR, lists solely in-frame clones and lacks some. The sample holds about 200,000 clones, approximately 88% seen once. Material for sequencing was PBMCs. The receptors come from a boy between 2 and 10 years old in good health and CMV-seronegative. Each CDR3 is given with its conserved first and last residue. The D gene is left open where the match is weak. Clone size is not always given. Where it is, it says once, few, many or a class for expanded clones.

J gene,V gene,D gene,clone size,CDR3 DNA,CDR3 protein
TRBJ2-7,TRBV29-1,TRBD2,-,TGCAGCGTTGAAGGTAGCGGGAAACCCTACGAGCAGTACTTC,CSVEGSGKPYEQYF
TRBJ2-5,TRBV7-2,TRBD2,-,TGTGCCAGCAGCTTAGAGTCGGCGGGAGGGAGGGAGACCCAGTACTTC,CASSLESAGGRETQYF
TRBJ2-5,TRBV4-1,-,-,TGCGCCAGCAGCCAAACACTAGCTAGGAAAGAGACCCAGTACTTC,CASSQTLARKETQYF
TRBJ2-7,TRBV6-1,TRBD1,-,TGTGCCAGCAGTTCAGGACAGGGGGGGAACGAGCAGTACTTC,CASSSGQGGNEQYF
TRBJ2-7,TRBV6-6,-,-,TGTGCCAGCAGTTACGGACAGTTTTTCAGCTCCTACGAGCAGTACTTC,CASSYGQFFSSYEQYF
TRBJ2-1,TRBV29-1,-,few,TGCAGCGTTGGGACAGTTAATATCAATGAGCAGTTCTTC,CSVGTVNINEQFF
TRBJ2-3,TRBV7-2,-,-,TGTGCCAGCAGATCCGGTACTTACACAGATACGCAGTATTTT,CASRSGTYTDTQYF
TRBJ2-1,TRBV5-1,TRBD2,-,TGCGCCAGCAGCTTGACCGGGACTAGCGGGAATGAGCAGTTCTTC,CASSLTGTSGNEQFF
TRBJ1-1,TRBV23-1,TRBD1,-,TGCGCCAGCAGTCAATCGACAGGGGGCGAGTACACTGAAGCTTTCTTT,CASSQSTGGEYTEAFF
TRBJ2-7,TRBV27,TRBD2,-,TGTGCCAGCAGTTTAGGGACTAGCGGACACTACGAGCAGTACTTC,CASSLGTSGHYEQYF
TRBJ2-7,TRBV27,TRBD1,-,TGTGCCAGCACCTTACTGGGACAGGGATACTACGAGCAGTACTTC,CASTLLGQGYYEQYF
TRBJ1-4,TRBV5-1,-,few,TGCGCCAGCAGCTTGGCGGGGGGTGATGAAAAACTGTTTTTT,CASSLAGGDEKLFF
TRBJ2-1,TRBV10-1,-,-,TGCGCCAGCAGCGTGGAGCCCTCCTACAATGAGCAGTTCTTC,CASSVEPSYNEQFF
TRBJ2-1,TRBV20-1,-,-,TGCAGTGCCCTTCCCAATGAGCAGTTCTTC,CSALPNEQFF
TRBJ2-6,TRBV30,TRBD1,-,TGTGCCTGGAGGCGGGACAGGACCAACTCTGGGGCCAACGTCCTGACTTTC,CAWRRDRTNSGANVLTF
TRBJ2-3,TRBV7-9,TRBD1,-,TGTGCCAGCAGCTTGTCGTCGGGACAGGGAACAGATACGCAGTATTTT,CASSLSSGQGTDTQYF